The T cell receptor (beta chain) described here comes from a study of blood T cell repertoires in COVID-19. Study as a whole: Samples representing acute and convalescent COVID-19 were sourced from the United States, Italy and Spain.

Some clones are missing from TCRdb's copy, which holds only in-frame ones; the method was immunoSEQ multiplex PCR. The repertoire includes about 180,000 clones, just over 85% of them detected once, and roughly 9.1% sits in the top ten. The germline V and J ends were trimmed by 5 bases and 8 bases, with 15 bases remaining between them. CDR1 is SGHTA and CDR2 is FQGNSA in the germline V gene. CDR3 size: 13 residues. This clonotype was obtained from a man between 50 and 59 years old with active or convalescent COVID-19. V gene TRBV7-2 combines with J gene TRBJ1-2; D perhaps matches TRBD1 (6 bases). The sample was peripheral blood. The CDR3, as DNA: TGTGCCAGCAGCCCTACAGGGTTGGGGGGCTACACCTTC. It codes for CASSPTGLGGYTF.